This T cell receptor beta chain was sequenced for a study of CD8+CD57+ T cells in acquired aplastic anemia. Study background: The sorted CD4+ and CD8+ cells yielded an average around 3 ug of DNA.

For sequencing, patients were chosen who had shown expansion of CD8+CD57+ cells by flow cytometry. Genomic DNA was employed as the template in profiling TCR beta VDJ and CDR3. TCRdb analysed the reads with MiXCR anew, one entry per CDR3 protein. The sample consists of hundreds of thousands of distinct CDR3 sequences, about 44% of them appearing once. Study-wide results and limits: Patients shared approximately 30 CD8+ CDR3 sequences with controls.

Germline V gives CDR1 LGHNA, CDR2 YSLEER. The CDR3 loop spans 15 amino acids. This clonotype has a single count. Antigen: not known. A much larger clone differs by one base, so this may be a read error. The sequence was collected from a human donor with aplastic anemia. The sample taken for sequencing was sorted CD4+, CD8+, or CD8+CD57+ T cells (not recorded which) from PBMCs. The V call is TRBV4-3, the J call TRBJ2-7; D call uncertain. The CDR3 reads CASSQGHSSTYEQHF. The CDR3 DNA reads TGCGCCAGCAGCCAAGGACACTCATCAACCTACGAGCAGCACTTC.